This entry lists 24 T cell receptor beta chains sequenced from one sample in a study of brain T cells in children with intractable seizures. Clones were sequenced by immunoSEQ multiplex PCR, and TCRdb holds only the in-frame ones, with some missing. The sample includes some 20,000 clones, approximately 94% of them seen just once. The sequences come from peripheral blood, collected at surgery. These receptor sequences come from a boy between 10 and 17 years old with focal cortical dysplasia and intractable seizures.

The V and J genes are TRBV24-1 and TRBJ2-2; 7 bases match TRBD1. With 0 bases clipped from V and 2 bases from J, the junction kept 2 bases outside the gene matches. The germline V gene encodes CDR1 KGHDR and CDR2 SFDVKD. The CDR3 loop spans 16 amino acids. As DNA, the CDR3 is TGTGCCACCAGTGATTTGCGGGACAGCAACACCGGGGAGCTGTTTTTT. This gives the protein CATSDLRDSNTGELFF.

V usage is TRBV6-5 and J usage is TRBJ2-1; 9 bases align to TRBD2. With V trimmed by 6 bases and J by 12 bases, 9 bases remained unmatched. The CDR3 is 13 residues long. Germline CDR1 reads MNHEY; CDR2 reads SVGAGI. This CDR3 is CASRQGLAGLQFF. The DNA for the CDR3 is TGTGCCAGCAGGCAGGGACTAGCCGGACTGCAGTTCTTC.

CDR3 in amino acids: CASSQARGQGGLRELFF. CDR3 in DNA: TGTGCCAGCAGCCAAGCCAGGGGACAAGGGGGCCTGAGGGAGCTGTTTTTT. The chain uses TRBV14 and TRBJ2-2; 7 bases match TRBD1. From germline, CDR1 is SGHDN and CDR2 FVKESK. J lost 9 bases, V lost 1 base, and 14 bases had no gene match. This CDR3 is 17 amino acids long. Complete variable domain (other parts from reference TRBV14 and TRBJ2-2): EAGVTQFPSHSVIEKGQTVTLRCDPISGHDNLYWYRRVMGKEIKFLLHFVKESKQDESGMPNNRFLAERTGGTYSTLKVQPAELEDSGVYFCASSQARGQGGLRELFFGEGSRLTVL.

The chain uses TRBV19 and TRBJ2-7; D gene uncertain. From germline, CDR1 is LNHDA and CDR2 SQIVND (reference sequence). V was clipped by 3 bases and J by 2 bases, with 8 bases between them. There are 13 residues in the CDR3. The CDR3: CASSIGYTYEQYF. The CDR3 bases are TGTGCCAGTAGTATCGGATACACCTACGAGCAGTACTTC.

The chain couples TRBV2 to TRBJ1-1; D gene unclear. Trimming pared 4 bases from V and 0 bases from J, leaving 9 bases between. The CDR3 totals 14 residues. CDR1 and CDR2 (germline): SNHLY, FYNNEI. The CDR3 DNA is TGTGCCAGCAGTGGGGTCGATATGAACACTGAAGCTTTCTTT. Protein sequence: CASSGVDMNTEAFF.

J is TRBJ2-6 and V is TRBV30; 8 positions agree with TRBD1. Germline CDR1 is GTSNPN and CDR2 is SVGIG (reference sequence). The CDR3 length is 18 residues. With V trimmed by 5 bases and J by 0 bases, 12 bases remained unmatched. CDR3 DNA sequence: TGTGCCTGGCCATTTGGACAGGGCCATAGCTCTGGGGCCAACGTCCTGACTTTC. This encodes CAWPFGQGHSSGANVLTF.

The V and J genes are TRBV6-1 and TRBJ2-1; 9 bases align to TRBD2. This CDR3 has 15 residues. J gave up 9 bases and V 3 bases, and 9 bases lay outside the gene matches. The V gene's germline CDR1 is MNHNS and CDR2 SASEGT. The CDR3, as DNA: TGTGCCAGCAGTGATGTGGCTAGCGGGGCTAGTGAGCAGTTCTTC. Encoded protein: CASSDVASGASEQFF.

CDR3 in amino acids: CASSETGWGSGLQETQYF. The CDR3 DNA sequence: TGTGCCAGCAGTGAAACAGGGTGGGGTAGCGGACTACAAGAGACCCAGTACTTC. The gene calls are TRBV6-1 and TRBJ2-5; D might be TRBD1 or TRBD2, each matching 6 bases. This CDR3 comprises 18 residues. V shed 2 bases and J shed 2 bases, with 21 bases lying between them. The V gene's germline CDR1 is MNHNS and CDR2 SASEGT.

CDR3 protein: CASSQQTGYHEAFF. The CDR3 DNA sequence: TGTGCCAGCAGCCAACAGACAGGGTATCATGAAGCTTTCTTT. This chain links TRBV3-1 (or the pseudogene TRBV3-2) with TRBJ1-1, with 7 bases lining up with TRBD1. The CDR3 is made up of 14 amino acids. CDR1 is LGHDT and CDR2 is YNNKEL in the germline V gene (reference sequence). Trimming removed 2 bases from V and 7 bases from J; junction bases left unmatched: 7.

V gene TRBV9 combines with J gene TRBJ1-1, with D possibly TRBD1 on 5 matching bases. The CDR3 covers 14 residues. Germline values: CDR1 SGDLS, CDR2 YYNGEE. V lost 0 bases, J lost 5 bases, and 11 bases lay in between. This chain's CDR3 is CASSVGPGGTEAFF. The DNA of the CDR3 is TGTGCCAGCAGCGTAGGTCCGGGGGGGACTGAAGCTTTCTTT. Full variable domain (outside the CDR3, taken from reference TRBV9 and TRBJ1-1): DSGVTQTPKHLITATGQRVTLRCSPRSGDLSVYWYQQSLDQGLQFLIQYYNGEERAKGNILERFSAQQFPDLHSELNLSSLELGDSALYFCASSVGPGGTEAFFGQGTRLTVV.

This clone was picked up one time. The V gene is TRBV5-4, the J gene TRBJ1-2; D is ambiguous. The CDR3 loop spans 14 amino acids. V was clipped by 2 bases and J by 4 bases, with 12 bases between them. CDR1 and CDR2 (germline): SGHNT, YYREEE (reference sequence). CDR3 DNA sequence: TGTGCCAGCAGCTTTGGAAGGATGCCCTATGGCTACACCTTC. Translation gives CASSFGRMPYGYTF.

The rearrangement links TRBV7-2 to TRBJ2-3; 8 bases agree with TRBD2. The CDR3 runs 16 residues. With 6 bases clipped from V and 0 bases from J, the junction kept 8 bases outside the gene matches. Germline V CDR1 and CDR2: SGHTA, FQGNSA. Written as DNA, the CDR3 is TGTGCCAGCAGTCCCTGGACTAGCCTTAGCACAGATACGCAGTATTTT. It translates to CASSPWTSLSTDTQYF.

V and J are TRBV13 and TRBJ1-1, with 9 nucleotides matching TRBD1. The length of the CDR3 is 17 residues. Trimming cost V 6 bases and J 0 bases; bases outside gene matches: 11. The germline gives CDR1 PRHDT, CDR2 FYEKMQ (reference sequence). Here the CDR3 DNA reads TGTGCCAGCAGGCGAATTTTAACAGGGGGCATGAACACTGAAGCTTTCTTT. Translated: CASRRILTGGMNTEAFF.

The J gene is TRBJ2-3, the V gene TRBV4-2; D is possibly TRBD2 (5 bases). Germline V gene lookup returns CDR1 LGHNA and CDR2 YNFKEQ. The CDR3 sequence is 16 residues long. The germline V and J ends were trimmed by 0 bases and 3 bases, with 13 bases remaining between them. As DNA, the CDR3 is TGTGCCAGCAGCCAAGATTACGGTAGCGCGACAGATACGCAGTATTTT. Translation gives CASSQDYGSATDTQYF.

The genes are TRBV24-1 and TRBJ1-1; D is possibly TRBD1 (6 bases). Deletions cut 6 bases from V and 8 bases from J, with 15 bases between. Per the germline V gene, CDR1 is KGHDR and CDR2 is SFDVKD. The CDR3 is made up of 13 amino acids. CDR3 DNA sequence: TGTGCCACCAGTTTGAGGTCGACAGGAGAAGCTTTCTTT. Amino acids: CATSLRSTGEAFF.

The V gene is TRBV5-4, the J gene TRBJ1-2; D ambiguous. Per germline, CDR1 SGHNT and CDR2 YYREEE (reference sequence). Between the trimmed V and J ends, which lost 2 bases and 3 bases, there was a span of 11 bases. The CDR3 length is 14 residues. The chain's CDR3 is CASSLDILYYGYTF. The CDR3 coding sequence is TGTGCCAGCAGCTTAGACATACTTTACTATGGCTACACCTTC.

This rearrangement joins TRBV29-1 to TRBJ1-2; D perhaps matches TRBD1 (6 bases). The germline V and J ends were trimmed by 4 bases and 2 bases, with 14 bases remaining between them. The CDR3 runs to 14 residues. Germline assignment: CDR1 SQVTM and CDR2 ANQGSEA. The CDR3 region is CSVGFLGQNYGYTF. In DNA, the CDR3 is TGCAGCGTTGGATTTCTAGGACAGAACTATGGCTACACCTTC.

The table lists this clone with a count of one. The V and J genes are TRBV7-9 and TRBJ1-4; no reliable D call. CDR3 length: 16 amino acids. Trimming took off 1 base at V and 2 bases at J, with 11 bases between the two ends. Germline V gene lookup returns CDR1 SEHNR and CDR2 FQNEAQ (reference sequence). CDR3 coding DNA: TGTGCCAGCAGCTTAGGAGAAACGGCGACTAATGAAAAACTGTTTTTT. The encoded protein is CASSLGETATNEKLFF.

V is TRBV10-3 and J is TRBJ2-2, with TRBD1 identical over 9 bases. V trimming: 3 bases; J trimming: 5 bases; junction bases outside the gene matches: 7. The CDR3 is made up of 16 amino acids. Germline assignment: CDR1 ENHRY and CDR2 SYGVKD. The DNA of the CDR3 is TGTGCCATCAGTGACCAGGGACAGGGTATGACCGGGGAGCTGTTTTTT. Amino acid sequence: CAISDQGQGMTGELFF.

J is TRBJ1-1 and V is TRBV7-9, with a possible D match to TRBD1 (5 bases). From germline, CDR1 is SEHNR and CDR2 FQNEAQ (reference sequence). V was clipped by 5 bases and J by 2 bases, with 15 bases between them. This CDR3 spans 15 amino acids. The CDR3 nucleotides are TGTGCCAGCAGCGAAGGGACCGGAGAAAACACTGAAGCTTTCTTT. This sequence encodes CASSEGTGENTEAFF.

The chain joins TRBV5-1 to TRBJ1-3; perhaps TRBD1 as D (5 bases). Trimming removed 3 bases at V and 0 bases at J, with 10 bases between. This CDR3 spans 15 amino acids. The germline CDR1 and CDR2 sequences are SGHRS and YFSETQ. Here the CDR3 DNA reads TGCGCCAGCAGCTCTGACAGTCCCTCTGGAAACACCATATATTTT. This codes for CASSSDSPSGNTIYF.

CDR3 sequence: CASSLNRESNSPLHF. In DNA, the CDR3 is TGTGCCAGCAGTTTAAACAGGGAGTCTAATTCACCCCTCCACTTT. The chain carries TRBV6-5 and TRBJ1-6; D may be TRBD1 (6 bases). Trimming cost V 4 bases and J 6 bases, with 13 bases left between them. Germline CDR1 MNHEY, CDR2 SVGAGI. This CDR3 comprises 15 residues.

V and J are TRBV4-2 and TRBJ2-1, with D possibly being TRBD1 (5 bases). Germline V gives CDR1 LGHNA, CDR2 YNFKEQ. This CDR3 region has 15 residues. V lost 0 bases to trimming and J lost 4 bases, with 10 bases between them. CDR3 amino acids: CASSQETEEYNEQFF. The CDR3 nucleotides read TGTGCCAGCAGCCAAGAGACAGAAGAATACAATGAGCAGTTCTTC.

The gene calls are TRBV2 and TRBJ2-7; maybe TRBD1 (6 bases). CDR1 SNHLY and CDR2 FYNNEI come from the germline V gene. CDR3 length: 15 amino acids. V gave up 0 bases and J gave up 4 bases, with 13 bases separating them. The CDR3 protein is CASSEAQGRLYEQYV. The DNA for the CDR3 is TGTGCCAGCAGTGAAGCGCAGGGGCGGCTTTACGAGCAGTACGTC.